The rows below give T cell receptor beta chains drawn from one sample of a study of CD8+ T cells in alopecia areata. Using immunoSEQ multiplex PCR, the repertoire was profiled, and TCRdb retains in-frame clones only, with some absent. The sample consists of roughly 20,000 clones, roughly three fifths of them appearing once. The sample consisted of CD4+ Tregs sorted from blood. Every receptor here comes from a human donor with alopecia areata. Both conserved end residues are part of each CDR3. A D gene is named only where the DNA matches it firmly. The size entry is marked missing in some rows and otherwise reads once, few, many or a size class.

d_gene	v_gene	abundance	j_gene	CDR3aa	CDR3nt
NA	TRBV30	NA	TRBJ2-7	CAWSIVQGQQYF	TGTGCCTGGAGCATCGTCCAGGGGCAGCAGTACTTC
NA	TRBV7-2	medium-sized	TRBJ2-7	CASSLVVGSSSYEQYF	TGTGCCAGCAGCTTAGTGGTAGGGTCGAGCTCCTACGAGCAGTACTTC
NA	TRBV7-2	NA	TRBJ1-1	CASSFRRTEAFF	TGTGCCAGCAGCTTTCGGAGGACTGAAGCTTTCTTT
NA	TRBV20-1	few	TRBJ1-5	CSAREGTLNHF	TGCAGTGCTAGAGAGGGGACTCTAAATCATTTT
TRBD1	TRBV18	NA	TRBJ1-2	CASSPGTGEYGYTF	TGTGCCAGCTCACCAGGGACAGGGGAGTATGGCTACACCTTC
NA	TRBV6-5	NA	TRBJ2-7	CASSYSTYYEQYF	TGTGCCAGCAGTTACTCTACTTACTACGAGCAGTACTTC
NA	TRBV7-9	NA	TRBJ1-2	CASSLQGPNYGYTF	TGTGCCAGCAGCTTACAGGGGCCTAACTATGGCTACACCTTC
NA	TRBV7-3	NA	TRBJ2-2	CASSLGYGGRNTGELFF	TGTGCCAGCAGCTTGGGATATGGGGGCCGGAACACCGGGGAGCTGTTTTTT
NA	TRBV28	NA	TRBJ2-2	CASIWSGANTGELFF	TGTGCCAGCATATGGTCCGGGGCGAACACCGGGGAGCTGTTTTTT
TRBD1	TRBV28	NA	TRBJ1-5	CASSAGTVGQPQHF	TGTGCCAGCAGTGCGGGGACAGTCGGCCAGCCCCAGCATTTT
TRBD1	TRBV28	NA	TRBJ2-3	CASSSSAGTGGLDTQYF	TGTGCCAGCAGTTCCTCCGCCGGGACAGGGGGTTTAGATACGCAGTATTTT
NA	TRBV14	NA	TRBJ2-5	CASSLNYQETQYF	TGTGCCAGCAGCCTAAACTACCAAGAGACCCAGTACTTC
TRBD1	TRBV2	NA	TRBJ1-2	CASSVSGQGKAYTF	TGTGCCAGCAGTGTATCGGGACAGGGAAAGGCCTACACCTTC